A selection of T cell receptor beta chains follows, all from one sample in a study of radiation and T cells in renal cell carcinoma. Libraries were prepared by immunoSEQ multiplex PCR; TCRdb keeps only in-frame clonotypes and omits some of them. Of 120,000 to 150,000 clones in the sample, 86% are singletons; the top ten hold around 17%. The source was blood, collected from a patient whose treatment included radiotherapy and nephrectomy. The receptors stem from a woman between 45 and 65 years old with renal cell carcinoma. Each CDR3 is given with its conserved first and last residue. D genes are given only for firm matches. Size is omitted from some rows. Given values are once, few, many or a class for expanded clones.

CDR3nt: TGTGCCAGCAGCTTAGTCGGTAGGTCCTACGAGCAGTACTTC
CDR3aa: CASSLVGRSYEQYF
j_gene: TRBJ2-7
abundance: -
d_gene: -
v_gene: TRBV11-2

CDR3nt: TGTGCCAGCCGACACCGGGGCTCGGGTGTAAATGAGCAGTTCTTC
CDR3aa: CASRHRGSGVNEQFF
j_gene: TRBJ2-1
abundance: -
d_gene: -
v_gene: TRBV5-8

CDR3nt: TGTGCCAGCAGCCCTTCAGGGGGACAGATATCGACGCAGTATTTT
CDR3aa: CASSPSGGQISTQYF
j_gene: TRBJ2-3
abundance: -
d_gene: TRBD1
v_gene: TRBV7-2

CDR3nt: TGTGCCTGGAGCGGTTTGTTCCTTGGGACAGGGGGAAATCAGCCCCAGCATTTT
CDR3aa: CAWSGLFLGTGGNQPQHF
j_gene: TRBJ1-5
abundance: once
d_gene: TRBD1
v_gene: TRBV30

CDR3nt: TGTGCCAGCAGCCGATGGACAGACCGGTTATCCGTCCTGACTTTC
CDR3aa: CASSRWTDRLSVLTF
j_gene: TRBJ2-6
abundance: -
d_gene: -
v_gene: TRBV7-9

CDR3nt: TGTGCCAGCTCACCAGACTACGAGCAGTACTTC
CDR3aa: CASSPDYEQYF
j_gene: TRBJ2-7
abundance: -
d_gene: -
v_gene: TRBV18

CDR3nt: TGCGCCAGCAGCCCCGGGACAGGGTATGCTGAAGCTTTCTTT
CDR3aa: CASSPGTGYAEAFF
j_gene: TRBJ1-1
abundance: -
d_gene: TRBD1
v_gene: TRBV5-1

CDR3nt: TGTGCCAGCAGCTACACAGGAAACGCCTACGAGCAGTACTTC
CDR3aa: CASSYTGNAYEQYF
j_gene: TRBJ2-7
abundance: -
d_gene: -
v_gene: TRBV7-2

CDR3nt: TGCGCCAGCAGCCAAGAAGGATCCCAGAGCACAGATACGCAGTATTTT
CDR3aa: CASSQEGSQSTDTQYF
j_gene: TRBJ2-3
abundance: -
d_gene: -
v_gene: TRBV4-3

CDR3nt: TGTGCCAGCAGCTTAAGGGATACGCAGTATTTT
CDR3aa: CASSLRDTQYF
j_gene: TRBJ2-3
abundance: few
d_gene: -
v_gene: TRBV7-2

CDR3nt: TGTGCCAGCAGTCCTCAGACAGGGGCCAACTATGGCTACACCTTC
CDR3aa: CASSPQTGANYGYTF
j_gene: TRBJ1-2
abundance: -
d_gene: TRBD1
v_gene: TRBV6-5

CDR3nt: TGTGCCAGCAGCGGGGTCTATCTGGGAGCTAGCACAGATACGCAGTATTTT
CDR3aa: CASSGVYLGASTDTQYF
j_gene: TRBJ2-3
abundance: -
d_gene: -
v_gene: TRBV9

CDR3nt: TGTGCCAGCAGCTTAGTGCGTACTAGCGGGAGGAGTTGGGAGACCCAGTACTTC
CDR3aa: CASSLVRTSGRSWETQYF
j_gene: TRBJ2-5
abundance: -
d_gene: TRBD2
v_gene: TRBV7-8

CDR3nt: TGTGCCAGCAGCTCAGACGGAAGCTCCTACGAGCAGTACTTC
CDR3aa: CASSSDGSSYEQYF
j_gene: TRBJ2-7
abundance: -
d_gene: -
v_gene: TRBV21-1

CDR3nt: TGTGCCAGCAGCTTGGGTAGGAACACTGAAGCTTTCTTT
CDR3aa: CASSLGRNTEAFF
j_gene: TRBJ1-1
abundance: -
d_gene: -
v_gene: TRBV7-2

CDR3nt: TGTGCCAGCAGTTTAGAAGTACAGACCTATGGCTACACCTTC
CDR3aa: CASSLEVQTYGYTF
j_gene: TRBJ1-2
abundance: -
d_gene: -
v_gene: TRBV28